This T cell receptor beta chain was found in a study of blood T cell repertoires in COVID-19. Study-level information: The United States, Italy and Spain supplied acute and convalescent COVID-19 samples.

The protocol was immunoSEQ multiplex PCR, while the TCRdb copy is restricted to in-frame clones and leaves out a portion. The sample includes approximately 230,000 clones, about 79% of them seen just once. Trimming removed 6 bases from V and 1 base from J, with 12 bases in between. Germline V gives CDR1 LNHDA, CDR2 SQIVND (reference sequence). The CDR3 runs 14 residues. The material sequenced was peripheral blood. V and J are TRBV19 and TRBJ1-1; TRBD1 might be the D (5 bases). The receptor was isolated from a man older than 75 with acute or convalescent COVID-19. This chain's CDR3 is CASRVGPGNTEAFF. CDR3 nucleotide sequence: TGTGCCAGTAGGGTGGGGCCGGGGAACACTGAAGCTTTCTTT.